This TCR beta chain was recovered during a study of blood T cell repertoires in COVID-19. Cohort allocation depended upon clinical history that participants reported. Germline values: CDR1 MRHNA, CDR2 SNTAGT. V shed 6 bases, J shed 2 bases, and the junction held 10 bases outside the gene matches. This CDR3 contains 15 residues. Repertoires were generated with immunoSEQ multiplex PCR, while TCRdb's copy carries only in-frame clones and drops some. The sample lists around 250,000 clones; more than 85% were seen once. The V call is TRBV6-4, the J call TRBJ2-7; 7 positions match TRBD1. The sequenced sample consisted of PBMCs or T cells enriched from blood (not recorded which). This sequence originates from a woman aged 50 to 65 who had recovered from COVID-19. CDR3 bases: TGTGCCAGCAGCGAGAAGGGGGACAGTACCTACGAGCAGTACTTC. It translates to CASSEKGDSTYEQYF.